Below are 15 T cell receptor beta chains sequenced from a single sample in a study of blood T cell repertoires in COVID-19. The data were produced by immunoSEQ multiplex PCR, yet TCRdb's version contains in-frame clones alone and is incomplete. The sample lists over 110,000 clones, approximately 88% occurring once. Sequenced: peripheral blood. The receptors come from a human donor in a cohort sampled during active COVID-19.

This chain uses TRBV5-6 with TRBJ1-6; 8 bases align to TRBD1. The germline V gene encodes CDR1 SGHDT and CDR2 YYEEEE. The CDR3 runs to 14 residues. The J segment lost 10 bases and the V segment lost 3 bases, leaving 6 bases of the junction unmatched. The DNA of the CDR3 is TGTGCCAGCAGCTCCGGACAGGGTCGGTCACCCCTCCACTTT. It codes for CASSSGQGRSPLHF. The full variable domain, completed using reference TRBV5-6 and TRBJ1-6, is DAGVTQSPTHLIKTRGQQVTLRCSPKSGHDTVSWYQQALGQGPQFIFQYYEEEERQRGNFPDRFSGHQFPNYSSELNVNALLLGDSALYLCASSSGQGRSPLHFGNGTRLTVT.

CDR3: CASSLGRAGLGNEQFF. The CDR3 bases are TGTGCCAGCAGCTTGGGCCGAGCGGGGCTGGGGAATGAGCAGTTCTTC. The chain uses TRBV5-4 and TRBJ2-1; 7 nucleotides agree with TRBD2. The germline CDR1 and CDR2 sequences are SGHNT and YYREEE (reference sequence). V shed 0 bases and J 7 bases; nucleotides not matched to a gene: 10. The CDR3 is 16 residues long.

The rearrangement uses TRBV4-3 and TRBJ2-1; 7 positions agree with TRBD1. Trimming at V came to 2 bases and at J to 5 bases, leaving 12 bases not matched to a gene. The CDR3 has 17 residues. Germline values: CDR1 LGHNA, CDR2 YSLEER. The CDR3 spells CASSQTTGVGGHNEQFF. CDR3 coding DNA: TGCGCCAGCAGCCAAACTACAGGGGTTGGAGGTCACAATGAGCAGTTCTTC.

The chain joins TRBV4-1 to TRBJ2-1; 12 bases align to TRBD1. V shed 5 bases, J shed 8 bases, and the junction held 4 bases outside the gene matches. CDR3 size: 14 residues. CDR1 and CDR2 (germline): MGHRA, YSYEKL. Here the CDR3 DNA reads TGCGCCAGCAGCGGGGGACAGGGGGCTTATGAGCAGTTCTTC. This gives the protein CASSGGQGAYEQFF.

The chain uses TRBV9 and TRBJ2-5; no clear D. The CDR3 covers 15 residues. V lost 0 bases and J 1 base, leaving 10 bases between the germline ends. From germline, CDR1 is SGDLS and CDR2 YYNGEE. CDR3 region: CASSVGFRSQETQYF. The CDR3 DNA follows: TGTGCCAGCAGCGTAGGGTTCAGATCCCAAGAGACCCAGTACTTC.

The J gene is TRBJ2-7, the V gene TRBV12-3 or TRBV12-4, with D possibly TRBD1 on 6 matching bases. The V end was cut by 8 bases, the J end by 1 base, with 12 bases between. The CDR3 totals 13 residues. For the CDR3, the DNA is TGTGCCAGCCGGGACACAAGATCCTACGAGCAGTACTTC. It encodes CASRDTRSYEQYF.

This chain uses TRBV4-3 with TRBJ2-2, with 8 bases identical to TRBD1. Trimming took 0 bases from V and 6 from J; bases not matched to a gene: 6. The germline CDR1 and CDR2 sequences are LGHNA and YSLEER. The CDR3 contains 16 residues. CDR3 in DNA: TGCGCCAGCAGCCAAGAGGACAGGGTGGGGGCCGGGGAGCTGTTTTTT. It is translated as CASSQEDRVGAGELFF.

The chain recombines TRBV6-1 with TRBJ1-2; D might be TRBD1 (6 bases). From germline, CDR1 is MNHNS and CDR2 SASEGT. Trimming took 3 bases from V and 4 from J, leaving 6 bases between them. The length of the CDR3 is 12 residues. CDR3 coding DNA: TGTGCCAGCAGTGACAGGGGCTATGGCTACACCTTC. Its translation is CASSDRGYGYTF.

The J gene is TRBJ2-5, the V gene TRBV7-6, with 11 bases identical to TRBD2. V was clipped by 5 bases and J by 1 base; unmatched bases: 6. This CDR3 region has 16 residues. The V gene's germline CDR1 is SGHVS and CDR2 FNYEAQ. The CDR3 is CASSTLAGGLQETQYF. CDR3 nucleotides: TGTGCCAGCAGCACCCTAGCGGGGGGACTCCAAGAGACCCAGTACTTC.

This clone came up once. V gene TRBV7-3 combines with J gene TRBJ2-7; 8 nucleotides agree with TRBD2. Germline CDR1 SGHTA, CDR2 FQGTGA. The junction had 6 bases not matched to a gene; V was cut back by 2 bases and J by 3 bases. This CDR3 comprises 15 residues. The CDR3 DNA follows: TGTGCCAGCAGCTTATATCGGGGGGGAGACTACGAGCAGTACTTC. Amino acid sequence: CASSLYRGGDYEQYF. Full variable domain (outside the CDR3, taken from reference TRBV7-3 and TRBJ2-7): GAGVSQTPSNKVTEKGKYVELRCDPISGHTALYWYRQSLGQGPEFLIYFQGTGAADDSGLPNDRFFAVRPEGSVSTLKIQRTERGDSAVYLCASSLYRGGDYEQYFGPGTRLTVT.

The chain is built from TRBV7-3 and TRBJ1-1; TRBD1 matches at 7 bases. The CDR3 totals 16 residues. CDR1 and CDR2 (germline): SGHTA, FQGTGA. With 4 bases clipped from V and 9 bases from J, the junction kept 17 bases outside the gene matches. The CDR3: CASSSGGRYQNNKAFF. In DNA form, the CDR3 reads TGTGCCAGCAGCTCAGGGGGTCGCTATCAGAACAACAAAGCTTTCTTT.

The chain couples TRBV27 to TRBJ2-3; D perhaps matches TRBD1 (6 bases). The V and J ends lost 6 bases and 1 base respectively, with 14 bases between them. There are 15 residues in the CDR3. CDR1 and CDR2 from the germline V gene are MNHEY and SMNVEV (reference sequence). The CDR3 DNA sequence: TGTGCCAGCAGGCTCGGACAGACCCGCACAGATACGCAGTATTTT. This codes for CASRLGQTRTDTQYF.

The chain links TRBV6-5 to TRBJ2-7, with 8 bases lining up with TRBD2. Per the germline V gene, CDR1 is MNHEY and CDR2 is SVGAGI. The CDR3 sequence is 15 residues long. Trimming removed 0 bases from V and 4 bases from J; junction bases left unmatched: 5. The CDR3 bases are TGTGCCAGCAGTTACTCGGGCGGGGGGATTTACGAGCAGTACTTC. Its translation: CASSYSGGGIYEQYF.

The chain carries TRBV25-1 and TRBJ1-1; D unresolved. Trimming removed 4 bases at V and 3 bases at J, with 6 bases between. In germline, CDR1 is MGHDK, CDR2 SYGVNS. The CDR3 is 12 residues long. In DNA, the CDR3 is TGTGCCAGCAGTGTATCTTACACTGAAGCTTTCTTT. Translation gives CASSVSYTEAFF. The variable domain in full, completed from reference TRBV25-1 and TRBJ1-1, reads EADIYQTPRYLVIGTGKKITLECSQTMGHDKMYWYQQDPGMELHLIHYSYGVNSTEKGDLSSESTVSRIRTEHFPLTLESARPSHTSQYLCASSVSYTEAFFGQGTRLTVV.

The V gene is TRBV12-3 or TRBV12-4, the J gene TRBJ1-6, with a possible D match to TRBD1 (5 bases). CDR3 length equals 12 residues. V was shortened by 0 bases and J by 13 bases, with 7 bases between the two germline ends. CDR3 coding DNA: TGTGCCAGCAGTTTAGCCGGGGGGCCCCTCCACTTT. As protein: CASSLAGGPLHF.